This TCR beta chain was identified during a study of cytomegalovirus exposure and HLA in healthy donors. This PCR relied on a set of 60 Vbeta primers and 13 Jbeta primers. The protocol was immunoSEQ multiplex PCR, while the TCRdb copy is restricted to in-frame clones and leaves out a portion. The data hold 100,000 to 150,000 clones, with around three quarters observed a single time. Sequenced input: PBMCs. This TCR came from a woman aged 40 to 55 in good health and CMV-seronegative.

The CDR3 DNA reads as TGTGCCAGCAGCTTTCGACTAGTGGAAGACGAGCAGTACTTC. It translates to CASSFRLVEDEQYF. The chain combines TRBV13 with TRBJ2-7; perhaps TRBD2 as D (6 bases). Germline CDR1 PRHDT, CDR2 FYEKMQ (reference sequence). V shed 3 bases and J shed 5 bases, with 14 bases lying between them. This CDR3 contains 14 residues.